A selection of T cell receptor beta chains follows, all from one sample in a study of T cells in Graves' hyperthyroidism and ophthalmopathy. Each CDR3 protein gets one entry after TCRdb re-called the multiplex PCR reads with MiXCR. The data show over 500,000 distinct CDR3 sequences, approximately 48% seen once. Input material: peripheral blood or thyroid tissue (not recorded which). Receptors were obtained from an adult woman with Graves' disease, either hyperthyroidism or ophthalmopathy (not recorded which). Both conserved end residues are part of each CDR3. D genes are given only for firm matches. Clone sizes are given selectively: once, few, many, or a class where the clone is expanded.

DNA: TGTGCCAGCAGCGTAGGAGGAGGGGAGGATGAAAAACTGTTTTTT
CDR3: CASSVGGGEDEKLFF
size: NA
V: TRBV9
J: TRBJ1-4
D: NA

DNA: TGCAGTGCTCCCCCCCAGGGGGCCTACACCTTC
CDR3: CSAPPQGAYTF
size: NA
V: TRBV20-1
J: TRBJ1-2
D: TRBD1

DNA: TGTGCCATCAGCGGGGGCAAAACCTACGAGCAGTACTTC
CDR3: CAISGGKTYEQYF
size: NA
V: TRBV10-3
J: TRBJ2-7
D: NA

DNA: TGTGCCATCAGTGCTCCCGAGGGGCGTCTCCAAGAGACCCAGTACTTC
CDR3: CAISAPEGRLQETQYF
size: NA
V: TRBV10-3
J: TRBJ2-5
D: NA

DNA: TGTGCCAGCAGTTACTCCCCGGGACAGGGAAAGACTGAAGCTTCCTTT
CDR3: CASSYSPGQGKTEASF
size: NA
V: TRBV6-2/TRBV6-3
J: TRBJ1-1
D: TRBD1

DNA: TGTGCCAGTAGTTTCGTCCCAACTTCTGGGGCCAACGTCCTGACTTTC
CDR3: CASSFVPTSGANVLTF
size: few
V: TRBV19
J: TRBJ2-6
D: NA

DNA: TGTGCCAGCAGCTTAGCCACGGGAGGGAGCACCGGGGAGCTGTTTTTT
CDR3: CASSLATGGSTGELFF
size: NA
V: TRBV13
J: TRBJ2-2
D: TRBD2

DNA: TGCAGCGTTGTTGAGGGTTTCGAGACCCAGTACTTC
CDR3: CSVVEGFETQYF
size: NA
V: TRBV29-1
J: TRBJ2-5
D: NA

DNA: TGTGCCAGCTCACCTCTTACAGGGAAACAAGAGACCCAGTACTTC
CDR3: CASSPLTGKQETQYF
size: few
V: TRBV7-2
J: TRBJ2-5
D: NA

DNA: TGCAGTGCTAGAAGGACAGGGGCCGATGGCTACACCTTC
CDR3: CSARRTGADGYTF
size: NA
V: TRBV20-1
J: TRBJ1-2
D: TRBD1

DNA: TGCAGTGCTAGAGTTCGGGGGAGCTCCTATAATTCACCCCTCCACTTT
CDR3: CSARVRGSSYNSPLHF
size: few
V: TRBV20-1
J: TRBJ1-6
D: NA

DNA: TGTGCCATCAGTGAGTCGGAGCAGACAAATGAAAAACTGTTTTTT
CDR3: CAISESEQTNEKLFF
size: once
V: TRBV10-3
J: TRBJ1-4
D: NA

DNA: TGCAGCGTTGACGGCGTCGGGACTAGCGGGAGCGAGCAGTACTTC
CDR3: CSVDGVGTSGSEQYF
size: NA
V: TRBV29-1
J: TRBJ2-7
D: TRBD2

DNA: TGTGCCAGCAGAAGGGGAAGTACTGAAGCTTTCTTT
CDR3: CASRRGSTEAFF
size: many
V: TRBV5-6
J: TRBJ1-1
D: NA

DNA: TGTGCCAGTAATAGGATTTACAATCAGCCCCAGCATTTT
CDR3: CASNRIYNQPQHF
size: few
V: TRBV19
J: TRBJ1-5
D: NA

DNA: TGTGCCAGCAGGCCGACAGGGCCCAACTATGGCTACACCTTC
CDR3: CASRPTGPNYGYTF
size: NA
V: TRBV2
J: TRBJ1-2
D: TRBD1

DNA: TGCAGTGCTAGAGTCGGGGGATCGTACACTGAAGCTTTCTTT
CDR3: CSARVGGSYTEAFF
size: NA
V: TRBV20-1
J: TRBJ1-1
D: NA